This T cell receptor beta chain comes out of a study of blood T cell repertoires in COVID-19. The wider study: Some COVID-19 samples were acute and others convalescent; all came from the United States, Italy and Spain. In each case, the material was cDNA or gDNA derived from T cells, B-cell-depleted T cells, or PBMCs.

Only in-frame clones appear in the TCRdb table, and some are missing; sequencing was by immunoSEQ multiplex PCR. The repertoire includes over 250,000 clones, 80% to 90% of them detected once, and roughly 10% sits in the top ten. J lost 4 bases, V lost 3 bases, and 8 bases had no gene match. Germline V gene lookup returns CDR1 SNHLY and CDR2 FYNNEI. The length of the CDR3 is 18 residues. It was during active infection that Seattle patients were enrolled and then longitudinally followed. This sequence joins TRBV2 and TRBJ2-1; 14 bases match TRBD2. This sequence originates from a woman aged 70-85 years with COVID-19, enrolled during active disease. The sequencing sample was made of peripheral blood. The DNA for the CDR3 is TGTGCCAGCAGTGACGGTGGACTAGCGGGGGGAGTTTACAATGAGCAGTTCTTC. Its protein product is CASSDGGLAGGVYNEQFF. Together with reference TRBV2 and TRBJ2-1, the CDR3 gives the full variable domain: EPEVTQTPSHQVTQMGQEVILRCVPISNHLYFYWYRQILGQKVEFLVSFYNNEISEKSEIFDDQFSVERPDGSNFTLKIRSTKLEDSAMYFCASSDGGLAGGVYNEQFFGPGTRLTVL.